Shown below are 8 T cell receptor beta chains from a single sample sequenced in a study of chemoradiotherapy in HPV16-positive cancers (dated by TCRdb to between 2021 and 2024). Libraries came from the immunoSEQ multiplex PCR assay. This immuneACCESS table, as held by TCRdb, lists in-frame sequences with V and J called but not all clones. Of the missing ones, under half trace to an unresolved V gene in checked studies; the others have no known cause. For this sample there are 7,700 or so clones; around 62% appear just once. Clones ranked in the top ten supply approximately 33% of the sample. The material was obtained from a patient who underwent chemoradiotherapy. The receptors originated from a human donor with HPV-associated anogenital cancer.

The table lists this clone with a count of one. The chain combines TRBV19 with TRBJ2-1; 8 bases are shared with TRBD2. After removal of 7 bases from V and 10 bases from J, the junction contained 12 bases not matched to a gene. This CDR3 has 14 amino acids. Germline CDR1 reads LNHDA; CDR2 reads SQIVND (reference sequence). The CDR3 DNA reads TGTGCCAGTACAGCGGGAGATCGGGTGGGAGAGCAGTTCTTC. It codes for CASTAGDRVGEQFF.

V gene TRBV10-3 combines with J gene TRBJ1-2, with 8 bases that match TRBD1. Losses at the gene ends were 3 bases for V and 8 bases for J; bases not matched to a gene: 11. CDR3 size: 15 residues. Germline lookup yields CDR1 ENHRY and CDR2 SYGVKD. The CDR3 nucleotides are TGTGCCATCAGTGAAGACAGGGGATTTTTTATAGGCTACACCTTC. As protein: CAISEDRGFFIGYTF.

The chain is built from TRBV28 and TRBJ1-1; TRBD1 might be the D (5 bases). This CDR3 is built from 14 residues. V was shortened by 8 bases and J by 1 base, with 14 bases between the two germline ends. Germline CDR1 and CDR2: MDHEN and SYDVKM. CDR3: CASRTHRKNTEAFF. The CDR3, as DNA: TGTGCCAGCCGTACCCACAGGAAGAACACTGAAGCTTTCTTT.

The chain has TRBV6-6 and TRBJ1-2, with D perhaps matching TRBD1 (5 bases). The CDR3 contains 14 residues. Germline CDR1 and CDR2: MNHNY and SVGAGI (reference sequence). The V end lost 0 bases, the J end lost 7 bases, and 12 bases lay between the germline ends. CDR3 residues: CASSYSGVDSGYTF. Here the CDR3 DNA reads TGTGCCAGCAGTTACTCGGGGGTTGATAGTGGCTACACCTTC.

This clone was picked up a small number of times. This chain links TRBV12-5 with TRBJ2-6; possibly TRBD1 for D (5 bases). The CDR3 covers 18 residues. The germline gives CDR1 LGHNT, CDR2 FRNRAP. Trimming took 5 bases from V and 5 from J, leaving 22 bases between them. The CDR3 DNA follows: TGTGCTAGTGGTACAGTCAGTGCAGGACAAAGTCGGGCCAACGTCCTGACTTTC. The encoded protein is CASGTVSAGQSRANVLTF.

The chain recombines TRBV28 with TRBJ2-5, with D possibly TRBD2 on 5 matching bases. CDR3 length: 14 amino acids. Germline V gives CDR1 MDHEN, CDR2 SYDVKM. The V and J ends lost 6 bases and 3 bases respectively, with 14 bases between them. CDR3 in amino acids: CASSYSGIKETQYF. The CDR3 coding sequence is TGTGCCAGCAGCTACTCGGGGATCAAAGAGACCCAGTACTTC. Based on the CDR3 plus reference TRBV28 and TRBJ2-5, the full variable domain is DVKVTQSSRYLVKRTGEKVFLECVQDMDHENMFWYRQDPGLGLRLIYFSYDVKMKEKGDIPEGYSVSREKKERFSLILESASTNQTSMYLCASSYSGIKETQYFGPGTRLLVL.

The chain carries TRBV6-5 and TRBJ1-1; the match to TRBD1 covers 9 bases. This CDR3 contains 15 residues. Germline V CDR1 and CDR2: MNHEY, SVGAGI. V lost 5 bases, J lost 11 bases, and 15 bases stayed unmatched. CDR3 loop: CASSKGQGIFVLAFF. The CDR3 DNA reads as TGTGCCAGCAGTAAAGGACAGGGGATTTTCGTCCTGGCTTTCTTT.

In this sample, this clone turned up a few times. The chain couples TRBV6-1 to TRBJ1-5, with TRBD1 identical over 9 bases. The CDR3 loop spans 12 amino acids. Germline-derived CDR1 and CDR2 are MNHNS and SASEGT. With V trimmed by 10 bases and J by 8 bases, 6 bases remained unmatched. CDR3: CATGTGWEPQHF. The CDR3 bases are TGTGCCACCGGGACAGGGTGGGAGCCCCAGCATTTT.